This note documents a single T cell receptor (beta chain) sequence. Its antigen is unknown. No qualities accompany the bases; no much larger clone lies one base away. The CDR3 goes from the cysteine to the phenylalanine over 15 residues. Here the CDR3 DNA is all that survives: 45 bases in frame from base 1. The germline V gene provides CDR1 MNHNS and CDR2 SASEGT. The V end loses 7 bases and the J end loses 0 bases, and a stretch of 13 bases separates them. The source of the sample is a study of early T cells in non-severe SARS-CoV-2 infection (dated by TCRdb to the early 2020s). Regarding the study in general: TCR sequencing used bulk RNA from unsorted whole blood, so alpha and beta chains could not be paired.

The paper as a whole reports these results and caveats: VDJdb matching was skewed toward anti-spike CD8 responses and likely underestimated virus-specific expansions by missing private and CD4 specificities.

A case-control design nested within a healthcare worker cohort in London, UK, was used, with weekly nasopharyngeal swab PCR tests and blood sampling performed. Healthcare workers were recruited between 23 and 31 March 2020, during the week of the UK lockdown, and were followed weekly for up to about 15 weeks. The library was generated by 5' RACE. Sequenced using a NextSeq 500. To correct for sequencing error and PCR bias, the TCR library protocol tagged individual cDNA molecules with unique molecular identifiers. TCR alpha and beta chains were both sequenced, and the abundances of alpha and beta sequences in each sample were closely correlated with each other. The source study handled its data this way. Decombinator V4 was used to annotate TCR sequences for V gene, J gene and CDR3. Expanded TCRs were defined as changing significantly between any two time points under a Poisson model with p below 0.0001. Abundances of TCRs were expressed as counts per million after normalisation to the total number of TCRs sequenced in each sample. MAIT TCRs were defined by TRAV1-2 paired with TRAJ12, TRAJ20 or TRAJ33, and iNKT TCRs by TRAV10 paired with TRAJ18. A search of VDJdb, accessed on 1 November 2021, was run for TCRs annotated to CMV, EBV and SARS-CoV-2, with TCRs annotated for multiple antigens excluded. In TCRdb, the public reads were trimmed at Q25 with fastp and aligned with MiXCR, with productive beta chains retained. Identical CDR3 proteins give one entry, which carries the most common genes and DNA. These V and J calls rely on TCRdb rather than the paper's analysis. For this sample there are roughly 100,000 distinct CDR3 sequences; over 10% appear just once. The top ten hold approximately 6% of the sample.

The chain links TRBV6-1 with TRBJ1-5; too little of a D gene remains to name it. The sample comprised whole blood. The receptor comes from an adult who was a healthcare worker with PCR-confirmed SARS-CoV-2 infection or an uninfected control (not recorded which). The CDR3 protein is CASKGRAYSNQPQHF. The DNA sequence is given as TGTGCCAGCAAAGGGCGGGCTTATAGCAATCAGCCCCAGCATTTT.